This T cell receptor (beta chain) was sequenced during a study of technical replicates of blood from a handful of donors. CDR3 size: 14 residues. V lost 2 bases, J lost 5 bases, and 10 bases lay in between. Germline V gene sequence: CDR1 MNHEY, CDR2 SMNVEV (reference sequence). Measured with immunoSEQ multiplex PCR; TCRdb has only the in-frame clones, and not every one. Found here are about 83,000 clones, roughly 92% of them singletons; the top ten hold 0.25%. The source material was T cells isolated from PBMCs. The clonotype comes from a human donor in good health. This sequence joins TRBV27 and TRBJ2-1, with D maybe TRBD2 (5 bases). The CDR3 coding sequence is TGTGCCAGCAGTTTAAGGCTAGCAAACAATGAGCAGTTCTTC. Residues: CASSLRLANNEQFF.